This T cell receptor (beta chain) was captured in a study of T-cell reconstitution after alpha-beta-depleted transplantation in children. Molecular barcoding with unique molecular identifiers was used for the TCRbeta library. TCRdb reprocessed the PCR reads with MiXCR, giving one entry per CDR3 protein. The sample has approximately 89,000 distinct CDR3 sequences, roughly 16% seen once. This clonotype was seen repeatedly, ten times or more. What it recognizes is unknown. Notes on the study in general: It was newly produced T cells that mostly accounted for T-cell counts and diversity one year after transplant. The origin of alpha-beta T cells about two months after transplant was reportedly several hundred expanded graft clones.

Sequencing was performed on PBMCs, mostly from graft donor cells, taken 180 days after TCRalphabeta/CD19-depleted stem cell transplant. The source is a male patient aged 2 to 9 who had a stem cell transplant for acute lymphoblastic leukemia, so the T cells may come from the graft donor.

The CDR3 nucleotides read TGTGCCACAGGACAGGGAGCCTACGAGCAGTACTTC. This sequence encodes CATGQGAYEQYF. This sequence joins TRBV6-2 or TRBV6-3 and TRBJ2-7; 8 bases align to TRBD1. This CDR3 comprises 12 residues. V was pared by 10 bases and J by 2 bases, with 4 bases of the junction left unmatched. Per germline, CDR1 MNHEY and CDR2 SVGEGT.